This paragraph covers one T cell receptor (beta chain) sequence. The data derive from a study of control samples from healthy donors and cancer patients. The V end lost 6 bases, the J end lost 4 bases, and 11 bases lay between the germline ends. Germline V gene data show CDR1 as LNHNV and CDR2 as YYDKDF (reference sequence). This CDR3 is 13 amino acids long. Some clones are missing from TCRdb's copy, which holds only in-frame ones; the method was immunoSEQ multiplex PCR. The sample lists approximately 58,000 clones; 70% to 90% were seen once. The sequence derives from a woman between 55 and 75 years old with lung cancer. What was sequenced was PBMCs. The chain carries TRBV15 and TRBJ2-3; unclear D gene. Here the CDR3 DNA reads TGTGCCACCAGTTTAGCCGTCGCAGATACGCAGTATTTT. This encodes CATSLAVADTQYF.